This TCR beta chain originates from a study of blood T cell repertoires in COVID-19. This clone appeared once. The CDR3 is 12 amino acids. V was cut by 4 bases and J by 6 bases, with 7 bases left in between. The germline V gene has CDR1 KGHDR and CDR2 SFDVKD. Measured with immunoSEQ multiplex PCR; TCRdb has only the in-frame clones, and not every one. The sample records 450,000 or so clones, roughly 90% being singletons. This clonotype originated in a man between 18 and 29 years old with COVID-19, enrolled during active disease. The chain employs TRBV24-1 and TRBJ2-3; D gene ambiguous. Source material: peripheral blood. The CDR3 here is CATSDDLDTQYF. The CDR3 DNA is TGTGCCACCAGTGACGACTTGGATACGCAGTATTTT.